These 30 T cell receptor beta chains share one sample of origin, sequenced in a study of OX40 agonist ivuxolimab in advanced cancers. TCRdb's table, derived via immunoSEQ multiplex PCR, lists solely in-frame clones and lacks some. Here the sample spans approximately 41,000 clones, around 81% being singletons. The starting material was CD4+ or CD8+ T cells sorted from blood, obtained in a trial of the OX40 agonist ivuxolimab. These receptors were obtained from an adult with an advanced solid tumor such as melanoma, head and neck, liver or kidney cancer.

This clone was recorded once. The chain carries TRBV5-6 and TRBJ2-3; D call uncertain. Trimming stripped 0 bases from V and 0 bases from J, with 2 bases between. The CDR3 is made up of 13 amino acids. Germline V gene lookup returns CDR1 SGHDT and CDR2 YYEEEE. The CDR3 nucleotides read TGTGCCAGCAGCTTGGACAGCACAGATACGCAGTATTTT. Amino acids: CASSLDSTDTQYF.

The gene calls are TRBV7-9 and TRBJ1-5; 8 nucleotides line up with TRBD1. CDR1 and CDR2 (germline): SEHNR, FQNEAQ (reference sequence). V lost 5 bases to trimming and J lost 1 base; unmatched junction nucleotides: 4. This CDR3 comprises 15 residues. The CDR3 region is CASSRTGPSNQPQHF. The CDR3 DNA reads as TGTGCCAGCAGCCGGACAGGGCCAAGCAATCAGCCCCAGCATTTT.

The chain employs TRBV30 and TRBJ1-3; TRBD1 aligns across 8 bases. This CDR3 region has 17 residues. Germline CDR1 is GTSNPN and CDR2 is SVGIG (reference sequence). Trimming at V came to 2 bases and at J to 4 bases, leaving 13 bases not matched to a gene. As DNA, the CDR3 is TGTGCCTGGAGTATGGCAGGGGGCAGTTATTTGGGAAACACCATATATTTT. Amino acid sequence: CAWSMAGGSYLGNTIYF.

This clone was found once. The chain couples TRBV6-4 to TRBJ2-3; maybe TRBD2 (6 bases). The CDR3 loop spans 13 amino acids. Germline CDR1 reads MRHNA; CDR2 reads SNTAGT. Trimming took 2 bases from V and 4 from J, leaving 7 bases between them. CDR3 in amino acids: CASSDGGADTQYF. The CDR3 bases are TGTGCCAGCAGTGACGGAGGGGCAGATACGCAGTATTTT.

The chain couples TRBV10-1 to TRBJ1-3; tentatively, D is TRBD1 (6 bases). The CDR3 consists of 16 residues. Germline CDR1 WNHNN, CDR2 SYGVQD (reference sequence). Trimming cost V 5 bases and J 2 bases, with 16 bases left between them. The CDR3 DNA sequence: TGCGCCAGCAGTCCACACAGGGAAGAAACTGGAAACACCATATATTTT. Translating it yields CASSPHREETGNTIYF.

The chain combines TRBV9 with TRBJ2-1, with unresolved D. The germline CDR1 and CDR2 sequences are SGDLS and YYNGEE. With 4 bases removed from V and 6 bases from J, the gap between germline ends came to 23 bases. The CDR3 length is 17 residues. As DNA, the CDR3 is TGTGCCAGCAGCCCCAACCTCCGGCCCCAAGTCTCCAATGAGCAGTTCTTC. Translating it yields CASSPNLRPQVSNEQFF.

The V and J genes are TRBV27 and TRBJ1-2; 8 bases match TRBD1. This CDR3 is built from 17 residues. V trimming: 5 bases; J trimming: 3 bases; junction bases outside the gene matches: 14. From germline, CDR1 is MNHEY and CDR2 SMNVEV (reference sequence). The chain's CDR3 is CASSPPGQGREDYGYTF. The CDR3 nucleotides read TGTGCCAGCAGTCCGCCCGGACAGGGACGAGAGGACTATGGCTACACCTTC.

Regarding this clone: The same CDR3 also results from other DNA sequences found in this sample. The rearrangement joins TRBV6-1 to TRBJ2-7; 14 nucleotides agree with TRBD2. The CDR3 runs to 17 residues. J was trimmed by 10 bases and V by 2 bases; bases with no gene match: 13. Germline assignment: CDR1 MNHNS and CDR2 SASEGT. The CDR3 reads CASSERGAGTSGRDQYF. DNA of the CDR3: TGTGCCAGCAGTGAAAGAGGGGCCGGGACTAGCGGGAGAGACCAGTACTTC.

This clone is judged medium-sized (0.01 to 0.1%). The chain carries TRBV12-5 and TRBJ1-1, with D tentatively TRBD1 (5 bases). The CDR3 spans 13 residues. The V gene lost 7 bases and the J gene lost 6 bases, with 15 bases spanning the gap. CDR1 and CDR2 from the germline V gene are LGHNT and FRNRAP. CDR3: CASVLQGSPEAFF. The CDR3 bases are TGTGCTAGTGTTCTTCAGGGTAGCCCTGAAGCTTTCTTT.

The chain combines TRBV2 with TRBJ2-7, with D maybe TRBD2 (5 bases). The CDR3 length is 15 residues. Trimming pared 6 bases from V and 7 bases from J, leaving 22 bases between. The germline V gene encodes CDR1 SNHLY and CDR2 FYNNEI. The DNA of the CDR3 is TGTGCCAGCAGACTCCAAGAGGGCTTGAGAAGGGAGCAGTACTTC. It codes for CASRLQEGLRREQYF.

The V call is TRBV7-6, the J call TRBJ2-1; a possible D gene is TRBD2 (5 bases). The CDR3 is made up of 17 amino acids. From germline, CDR1 is SGHVS and CDR2 FNYEAQ. Trimming took 5 bases from V and 0 from J, leaving 17 bases between them. CDR3 DNA sequence: TGTGCCAGCAGCCACCGGGGTCTGGGGAGCTCCTACAATGAGCAGTTCTTC. Encoded protein: CASSHRGLGSSYNEQFF.

The CDR3 coding sequence is TGTGCCAGCAGCGTCAGGGGAGACGCTAACTATGGCTACACCTTC. Translating gives CASSVRGDANYGYTF. V gene TRBV7-9 combines with J gene TRBJ1-2, with a possible D match to TRBD1 (6 bases). The CDR3 sequence is 15 residues long. V shed 5 bases and J shed 0 bases, with 13 bases lying between them. Germline CDR1 SEHNR, CDR2 FQNEAQ (reference sequence).

The chain employs TRBV30 and TRBJ2-5, with D hard to call. Deletions cut 4 bases from V and 1 base from J, with 13 bases between. The CDR3 consists of 14 residues. Germline assignment: CDR1 GTSNPN and CDR2 SVGIG (reference sequence). The CDR3 sequence: CAWNNGPLQETQYF. The CDR3 nucleotides are TGTGCCTGGAATAACGGACCCCTCCAAGAGACCCAGTACTTC.

The V and J genes are TRBV6-1 and TRBJ1-6; D is unresolved. Germline CDR1 is MNHNS and CDR2 is SASEGT. V lost 6 bases, J lost 8 bases, and 14 bases lay in between. The CDR3 has 14 residues. The CDR3 bases are TGTGCCAGCAGAAAAGTAGCTGGGGATTCACCCCTCCACTTT. Translating it yields CASRKVAGDSPLHF.

This chain uses TRBV29-1 with TRBJ1-2; no definite D call. Germline V gene sequence: CDR1 SQVTM, CDR2 ANQGSEA. This CDR3 spans 13 amino acids. V was cut by 4 bases and J by 6 bases, with 15 bases left in between. CDR3: CSVARAPKDGYTF. CDR3 nucleotide sequence: TGCAGCGTTGCTAGGGCCCCCAAAGATGGCTACACCTTC.

This clone was detected once. The chain joins TRBV5-6 to TRBJ2-3; D may be TRBD1 or TRBD2 (7 bases each). This CDR3 is 16 amino acids long. Germline values: CDR1 SGHDT, CDR2 YYEEEE. Trimming removed 4 bases from V and 0 bases from J, with 15 bases in between. For the CDR3, the DNA is TGTGCCAGCAGCCCAGGGGGGACTACTAGCACAGATACGCAGTATTTT. It yields the protein CASSPGGTTSTDTQYF.

The gene calls are TRBV6-1 and TRBJ1-5; D remains unclear. This CDR3 contains 13 residues. CDR1 MNHNS and CDR2 SASEGT come from the germline V gene. Trimming pared 3 bases from V and 7 bases from J, leaving 10 bases between. CDR3 sequence (DNA): TGTGCCAGCAGTGACGTAGGTAGGCAGCCCCAGCATTTT. Translating it yields CASSDVGRQPQHF.

The chain couples TRBV6-1 to TRBJ2-7; 14 bases agree with TRBD2. This CDR3 has 18 residues. Germline CDR1 is MNHNS and CDR2 is SASEGT. The J segment lost 4 bases and the V segment lost 2 bases, leaving 10 bases of the junction unmatched. The CDR3 DNA reads TGTGCCAGCAGTGAACGCTACCGGACTAGCGGGAGGCAGTACGAGCAGTACTTC. Its protein product is CASSERYRTSGRQYEQYF.

The chain combines TRBV6-1 with TRBJ1-2; no clear D gene. Trimming took 4 bases from V and 4 from J, leaving 13 bases between them. Germline V gene lookup returns CDR1 MNHNS and CDR2 SASEGT. The CDR3 runs to 14 residues. The CDR3 DNA is TGTGCCAGCAGTGGAACTGGAGACATCTATGGCTACACCTTC. This gives the protein CASSGTGDIYGYTF.

This chain links TRBV13 with TRBJ2-3; TRBD1 agrees at 7 bases. V trimming: 2 bases; J trimming: 3 bases; junction bases outside the gene matches: 8. Germline CDR1 and CDR2: PRHDT and FYEKMQ (reference sequence). The CDR3 has 16 residues. The CDR3 protein is CASSLRQGLGTDTQYF. The CDR3 DNA reads as TGTGCCAGCAGCTTAAGACAGGGATTAGGGACAGATACGCAGTATTTT.

The rearrangement uses TRBV2 and TRBJ1-4, with no clear D. CDR3 length equals 12 residues. The V gene lost 4 bases and the J gene lost 8 bases, with 8 bases spanning the gap. Germline V gene sequence: CDR1 SNHLY, CDR2 FYNNEI. CDR3 residues: CASSAGEEKLFF. The DNA of the CDR3 is TGTGCCAGCAGTGCCGGGGAGGAAAAACTGTTTTTT.

The genes are TRBV2 and TRBJ1-6, with D hard to call. The CDR3 contains 14 residues. Trimming shortened V by 1 base and J by 10 bases, and 11 bases separated the two germline ends. Germline CDR1 reads SNHLY; CDR2 reads FYNNEI. The CDR3 loop reads CASSEGGAGSPLHF. Written as DNA, the CDR3 is TGTGCCAGCAGTGAAGGGGGAGCTGGGTCACCCCTCCACTTT.

This clone has more than one count but fewer than ten. The J gene is TRBJ2-6, the V gene TRBV13; TRBD2 matches 13 bases. In germline, CDR1 is PRHDT, CDR2 FYEKMQ (reference sequence). The CDR3 spans 17 residues. The V segment lost 5 bases and the J segment 2 bases; nucleotides outside the gene matches: 3. The CDR3 spells CASSPLAGGPGANVLTF. The CDR3 DNA reads TGTGCCAGCAGCCCACTAGCGGGAGGGCCTGGGGCCAACGTCCTGACTTTC.

This chain connects TRBV6-5 to TRBJ2-1; tentatively, D is TRBD1 (6 bases). The CDR3 sequence is 15 residues long. CDR1 is MNHEY, CDR2 SVGAGI, per germline. The V end lost 5 bases, the J end lost 0 bases, and 11 bases lay between the germline ends. CDR3 loop: CASSPTGHSYNEQFF. The CDR3, as DNA: TGTGCCAGCAGTCCGACAGGTCACTCCTACAATGAGCAGTTCTTC.

This chain uses TRBV15 with TRBJ2-2, with TRBD1 identical over 9 bases. V was pared by 2 bases and J by 3 bases, with 4 bases of the junction left unmatched. Per the germline V gene, CDR1 is LNHNV and CDR2 is YYDKDF (reference sequence). CDR3 length equals 16 residues. The CDR3 DNA is TGTGCCACCAGCAGACGGAGGACAGGGGACACCGGGGAGCTGTTTTTT. Translating gives CATSRRRTGDTGELFF. The full variable domain, rest sourced from reference TRBV15 and TRBJ2-2, is DAMVIQNPRYQVTQFGKPVTLSCSQTLNHNVMYWYQQKSSQAPKLLFHYYDKDFNNEADTPDNFQSRRPNTSFCFLDIRSPGLGDTAMYLCATSRRRTGDTGELFFGEGSRLTVL.

This clone is termed medium-sized (0.01 to 0.1%). J is TRBJ2-1 and V is TRBV11-3; the D gene is possibly TRBD2 (5 bases). The CDR3 runs 16 residues. V was trimmed by 5 bases and J by 5 bases, leaving 19 bases between them. Germline lookup yields CDR1 SGHNT and CDR2 YENEEA. CDR3 sequence (DNA): TGTGCCAGCAGCGTCGAGGCCTTGAGGAGGAACAATGAGCAGTTCTTC. Translated: CASSVEALRRNNEQFF.

The rearrangement joins TRBV2 to TRBJ1-6; D unclear. The CDR3 loop spans 14 amino acids. The V end lost 9 bases, the J end lost 6 bases, and 15 bases lay between the germline ends. Germline loops: CDR1 SNHLY, CDR2 FYNNEI. CDR3: CARGKVTGNSPLHF. CDR3 sequence (DNA): TGTGCCAGGGGGAAGGTGACGGGTAATTCACCCCTCCACTTT.

The CDR3 DNA sequence: TGTGCCAGCAGTTGGGGTTCACAGGGGATTCGGGAAAAACTGTTTTTT. It specifies CASSWGSQGIREKLFF. The chain joins TRBV28 to TRBJ1-4; the match to TRBD1 covers 7 bases. Germline assignment: CDR1 MDHEN and CDR2 SYDVKM. The CDR3 contains 16 residues. The junction had 13 bases not matched to a gene; V was cut back by 4 bases and J by 8 bases. Supplemented by reference TRBV28 and TRBJ1-4, the full variable domain reads DVKVTQSSRYLVKRTGEKVFLECVQDMDHENMFWYRQDPGLGLRLIYFSYDVKMKEKGDIPEGYSVSREKKERFSLILESASTNQTSMYLCASSWGSQGIREKLFFGSGTQLSVL.

The chain couples TRBV12-2 to TRBJ1-5. TRBV12-2 is classified as a pseudogene. The CDR3 is made up of 18 amino acids. This CDR3 is CASRLAQRWRGSNQPQHF. In DNA, the CDR3 is TGTGCAAGTCGCTTAGCGCAAAGGTGGAGGGGTAGCAATCAGCCCCAGCATTTT.

V and J are TRBV19 and TRBJ2-2; 9 bases map to TRBD1. This CDR3 comprises 16 residues. V lost 2 bases and J lost 2; bases outside the gene matches: 3. The germline V gene encodes CDR1 LNHDA and CDR2 SQIVND (reference sequence). DNA for the CDR3: TGTGCCAGTAGTATAAGGACAGGGGCCAACACCGGGGAGCTGTTTTTT. This translates into CASSIRTGANTGELFF.